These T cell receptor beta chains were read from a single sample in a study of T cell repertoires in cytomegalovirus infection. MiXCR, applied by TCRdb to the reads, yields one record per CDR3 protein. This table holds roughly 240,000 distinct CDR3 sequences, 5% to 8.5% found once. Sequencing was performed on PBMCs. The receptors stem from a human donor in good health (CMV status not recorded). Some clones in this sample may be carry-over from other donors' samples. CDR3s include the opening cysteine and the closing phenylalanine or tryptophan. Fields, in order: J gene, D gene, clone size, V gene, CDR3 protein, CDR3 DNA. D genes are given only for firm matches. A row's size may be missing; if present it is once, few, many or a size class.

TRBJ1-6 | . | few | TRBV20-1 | CSARGGGSGNSPLHF | TGCAGTGCCAGAGGGGGGGGGTCCGGGAATTCACCCCTCCACTTT
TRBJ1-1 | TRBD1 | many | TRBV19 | CASRMPSDRGEAFF | TGTGCCAGTAGGATGCCATCTGACAGGGGAGAGGCTTTCTTT
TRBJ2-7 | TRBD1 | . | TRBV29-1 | CSVRQGVEQYF | TGCAGCGTCCGACAGGGGGTCGAGCAGTACTTC
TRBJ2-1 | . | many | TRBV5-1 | CASSFGNNEQFF | TGCGCCAGCAGCTTCGGGAACAATGAGCAGTTCTTC
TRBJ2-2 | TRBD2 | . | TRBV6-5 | CASTLRGDTGELFF | TGTGCCAGCACCCTCCGGGGGGACACCGGGGAGCTGTTTTTT
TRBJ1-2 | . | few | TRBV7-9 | CASSLPFDNYGYTF | TGTGCCAGCAGTCTCCCCTTCGATAACTATGGCTACACCTTC
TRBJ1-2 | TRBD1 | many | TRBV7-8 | CASSPGQGAKGYGYTF | TGTGCCAGCAGCCCCGGACAGGGGGCGAAGGGCTATGGCTACACCTTC
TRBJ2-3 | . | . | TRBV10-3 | CAISESGGSPDTQYF | TGTGCCATCAGTGAGTCGGGGGGATCTCCAGATACGCAGTATTTT
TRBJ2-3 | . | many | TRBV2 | CASIRDSTDTQYF | TGTGCCAGCATAAGGGACAGCACAGATACGCAGTATTTT
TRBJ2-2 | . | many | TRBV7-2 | CASSLAPTGELFF | TGTGCCAGCAGCTTAGCCCCGACCGGGGAGCTGTTTTTT
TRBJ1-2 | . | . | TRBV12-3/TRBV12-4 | CASSGEGQGRGYGYTF | TGTGCCAGCAGTGGGGAGGGGCAGGGGCGCGGCTATGGCTACACCTTC
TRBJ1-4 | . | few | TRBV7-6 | CASSLVQDEKLFF | TGTGCCAGCAGCTTAGTCCAGGATGAAAAACTGTTTTTT
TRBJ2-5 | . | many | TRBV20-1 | CSAPGNRQPTTETQYF | TGCAGTGCTCCCGGGAATCGGCAACCCACAACGGAGACCCAGTACTTC
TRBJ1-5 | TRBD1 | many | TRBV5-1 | CASRRTGDSGQPQHF | TGCGCCAGCAGACGTACAGGGGATTCGGGTCAGCCCCAGCATTTT
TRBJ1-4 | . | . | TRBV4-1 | CASKMLSGEKLFF | TGCGCCAGCAAAATGCTTTCGGGTGAAAAACTGTTTTTT
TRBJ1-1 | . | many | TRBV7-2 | CASSSSSTGTGAFF | TGTGCCAGCAGCTCCTCGTCGACGGGGACGGGAGCTTTCTTT
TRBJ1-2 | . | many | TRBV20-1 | CSARDPPVFSYGYTF | TGCAGTGCTAGAGATCCCCCAGTCTTCTCCTATGGCTACACCTTC
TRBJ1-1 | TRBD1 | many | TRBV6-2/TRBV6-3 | CASSYGQGPMNTEAFF | TGTGCCAGCAGTTACGGACAGGGACCCATGAACACTGAAGCTTTCTTT
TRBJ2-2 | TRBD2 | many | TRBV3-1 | CASSRTTAGGLNTGELFF | TGTGCCAGCAGCCGGACCACAGCGGGGGGCCTGAACACCGGGGAGCTGTTTTTT
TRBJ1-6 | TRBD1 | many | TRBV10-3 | CAISVTGDSSPLHF | TGTGCCATCAGTGTGACAGGGGACAGTTCACCCCTCCACTTT
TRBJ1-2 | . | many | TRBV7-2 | CASSPDLPGKYGYTF | TGTGCCAGCAGCCCGGACCTACCGGGTAAATATGGCTACACCTTC
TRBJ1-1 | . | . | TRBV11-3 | CASSADGNTEAFF | TGTGCCAGCAGCGCCGACGGAAACACTGAAGCTTTCTTT
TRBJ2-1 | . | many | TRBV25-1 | CASSEGTAGPQGDEQFF | TGTGCCAGCAGTGAAGGTACAGCCGGGCCCCAAGGGGATGAGCAGTTCTTC
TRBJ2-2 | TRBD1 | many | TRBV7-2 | CASSFKGVQGASPGELFF | TGTGCCAGCAGCTTTAAAGGAGTACAGGGGGCGAGTCCCGGGGAGCTGTTTTTT
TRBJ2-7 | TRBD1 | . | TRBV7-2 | CASSPTGQGDEQYF | TGTGCCAGCAGCCCCACAGGACAGGGCGACGAGCAGTACTTC
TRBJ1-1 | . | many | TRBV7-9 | CASSPPGGAPRWDEAFF | TGTGCCAGCAGCCCCCCTGGGGGGGCGCCGCGCTGGGATGAAGCTTTCTTT
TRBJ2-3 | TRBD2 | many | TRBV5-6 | CASNRERGLTDTQYF | TGTGCCAGCAACCGTGAGCGGGGGCTCACAGATACGCAGTATTTT
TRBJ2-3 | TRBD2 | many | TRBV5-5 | CASSSTWTSGGTDTQYF | TGTGCCAGCAGCTCCACCTGGACTAGCGGGGGGACAGATACGCAGTATTTT
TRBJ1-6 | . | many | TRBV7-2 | CASSLRGELAPLHF | TGTGCCAGCAGCCTAAGAGGGGAATTGGCACCCCTCCACTTT
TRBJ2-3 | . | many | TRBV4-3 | CASSQDVQDTQYF | TGCGCCAGCAGCCAAGATGTTCAGGATACGCAGTATTTT
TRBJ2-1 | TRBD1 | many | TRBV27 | CASSPSDRDEQFF | TGTGCCAGCAGTCCTTCGGACAGGGATGAGCAGTTCTTC
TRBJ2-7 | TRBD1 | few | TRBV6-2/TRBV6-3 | CASSDPLDRESLYEQYF | TGTGCCAGCAGTGACCCCCTTGACAGGGAATCCCTCTACGAGCAGTACTTC
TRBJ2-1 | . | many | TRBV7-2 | CASSLGHRYNEQFF | TGTGCCAGCAGCTTAGGACACCGATACAATGAGCAGTTCTTC
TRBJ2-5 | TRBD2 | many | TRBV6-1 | CASSGTSGFQETQYF | TGTGCCAGCAGTGGGACTAGCGGGTTTCAAGAGACCCAGTACTTC
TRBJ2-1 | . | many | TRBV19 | CASRAMDTSYNEQFF | TGTGCCAGTAGGGCGATGGACACCTCCTACAATGAGCAGTTCTTC
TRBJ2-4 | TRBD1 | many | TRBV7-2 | CASSQQGGIQYF | TGTGCCAGCAGTCAACAGGGGGGCATTCAGTACTTC
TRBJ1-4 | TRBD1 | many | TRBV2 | CASRGTGGAEKLFF | TGTGCCAGCAGGGGGACAGGGGGCGCGGAAAAACTGTTTTTT
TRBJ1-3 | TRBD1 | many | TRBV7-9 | CASSLGNRGSGNTIYF | TGTGCCAGCAGCTTGGGAAACAGGGGTAGTGGAAACACCATATATTTT
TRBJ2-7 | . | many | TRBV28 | CASSDPPDSHTIF | TGTGCCAGCAGTGACCCCCCGGACAGTCACACAATCTTC
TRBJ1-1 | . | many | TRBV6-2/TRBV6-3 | CATSGRMNTEAFF | TGTGCCACTTCAGGGCGTATGAACACTGAAGCTTTCTTT
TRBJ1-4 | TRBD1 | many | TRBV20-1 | CSARARDSPNEKLFF | TGCAGTGCTAGAGCCCGGGACAGTCCTAATGAAAAACTGTTTTTT
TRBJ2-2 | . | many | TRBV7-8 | CASSFSGVGTGELFF | TGTGCCAGCAGCTTCTCGGGCGTGGGCACCGGGGAGCTGTTTTTT
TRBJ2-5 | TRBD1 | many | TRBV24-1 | CATSDLGAGGETQYF | TGTGCCACCAGTGATTTAGGGGCAGGGGGAGAGACCCAGTACTTC
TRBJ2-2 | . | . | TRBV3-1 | CASSQGTTNTGELFF | TGTGCCAGCAGCCAAGGGACTACGAACACCGGGGAGCTGTTTTTT
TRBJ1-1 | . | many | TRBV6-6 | CASSDRNTEAFF | TGTGCCAGCAGTGACAGGAACACTGAAGCTTTCTTT
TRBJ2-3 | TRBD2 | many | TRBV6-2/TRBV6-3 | CASSRGAGDSTDTQYF | TGTGCCAGCAGTCGCGGTGCGGGGGATAGCACAGATACGCAGTATTTT